A single sample gave rise to the 5 T cell receptor beta chains below, sequenced in a study of CD8 T cells in Susac syndrome (dated by TCRdb to the late 2010s). Library generation was performed with the immunoSEQ multiplex PCR assay. RNA was extracted using the RNeasy kit, and about 0.45 to 1 ug of the RNA was reverse transcribed with random hexamers. In TCRdb, the public reads were trimmed at Q25 with fastp and aligned with MiXCR, with productive beta chains retained. Duplicate CDR3 protein sequences are folded into a single record with the most common DNA and genes. This sample gives about 210,000 distinct CDR3 sequences in total; around 93% of them show up just once. Clones ranked in the top ten supply 0.082% of the sample. Input material: CD4+ T cells from PBMCs. All receptors come from a human donor with multiple sclerosis.

The J gene is TRBJ1-6, the V gene TRBV6-5; 7 nucleotides align to TRBD1. Germline CDR1 and CDR2: MNHEY and SVGAGI. The CDR3 loop spans 12 amino acids. The junction had 5 bases not matched to a gene; V was cut back by 8 bases and J by 10 bases. The CDR3 here is CASGRQGSPLHF. Here the CDR3 DNA reads TGTGCCAGCGGACGACAGGGCTCACCCCTCCACTTT.

This chain joins TRBV30 and TRBJ2-5; tentatively, D is TRBD2 (6 bases). The CDR3 contains 13 residues. Looked up from germline, CDR1 is GTSNPN and CDR2 is SVGIG (reference sequence). Trimming stripped 4 bases from V and 0 bases from J, with 9 bases between. The DNA of the CDR3 is TGTGCCTGGACAGGGAGGTACCAAGAGACCCAGTACTTC. It translates to CAWTGRYQETQYF.

V gene TRBV11-2 combines with J gene TRBJ2-2; D gene unclear. The length of the CDR3 is 15 residues. Germline V CDR1 and CDR2: SGHAT, FQNNGV. V was trimmed by 5 bases and J by 0 bases, leaving 10 bases between them. The CDR3 DNA sequence: TGTGCCAGCAGCCCCCGGTTTGCGAACACCGGGGAGCTGTTTTTT. Protein product: CASSPRFANTGELFF.

CDR3 DNA sequence: TGTGCCAGCAGTTTAGGGGGGGACCATCAGCCCCAGCATTTT. Protein: CASSLGGDHQPQHF. The chain is built from TRBV28 and TRBJ1-5; the D gene is possibly TRBD1 (5 bases). Per germline, CDR1 MDHEN and CDR2 SYDVKM. The CDR3 loop spans 14 amino acids. Trimming shortened V by 2 bases and J by 5 bases, and 10 bases separated the two germline ends.

The rearrangement uses TRBV5-1 and TRBJ1-3; D remains unclear. Trimming stripped 2 bases from V and 1 base from J, with 19 bases between. The CDR3 sequence is 18 residues long. From germline, CDR1 is SGHRS and CDR2 YFSETQ. The CDR3 nucleotides read TGCGCCAGCAGCTTCCGGACGGGCCCGCTCGAATCTGGAAACACCATATATTTT. Translated: CASSFRTGPLESGNTIYF. The whole variable domain, remainder taken from reference TRBV5-1 and TRBJ1-3, is KAGVTQTPRYLIKTRGQQVTLSCSPISGHRSVSWYQQTPGQGLQFLFEYFSETQRNKGNFPGRFSGRQFSNSRSEMNVSTLELGDSALYLCASSFRTGPLESGNTIYFGEGSWLTVV.